These 16 T cell receptor beta chains were sequenced from one sample in a study of OX40 agonist ivuxolimab in advanced cancers. Generated by immunoSEQ multiplex PCR, the TCRdb table keeps only in-frame clones and is missing some. The sample lists over 60,000 clones; less than 85% were seen once. Here the sequenced sample was CD4+ or CD8+ T cells sorted from blood, taken in a trial of the OX40 agonist ivuxolimab. The receptor source for this set is an adult with an advanced solid tumor such as melanoma, head and neck, liver or kidney cancer.

The chain links TRBV5-1 to TRBJ2-7; no clear D. This CDR3 contains 12 residues. CDR1 is SGHRS and CDR2 is YFSETQ in the germline V gene. V lost 1 base and J 6 bases, leaving 8 bases between the germline ends. The CDR3 spells CASSLPATEQYF. CDR3 nucleotides: TGCGCCAGCAGCTTGCCGGCAACCGAGCAGTACTTC. The complete variable domain, with remaining parts taken from reference TRBV5-1 and TRBJ2-7, reads KAGVTQTPRYLIKTRGQQVTLSCSPISGHRSVSWYQQTPGQGLQFLFEYFSETQRNKGNFPGRFSGRQFSNSRSEMNVSTLELGDSALYLCASSLPATEQYFGPGTRLTVT.

This clone came up once. The chain employs TRBV6-5 and TRBJ2-7, with TRBD2 matching 9 bases. The CDR3 loop spans 15 amino acids. With 1 base clipped from V and 2 bases from J, the junction kept 3 bases outside the gene matches. Germline CDR1 MNHEY, CDR2 SVGAGI. This chain's CDR3 is CASSYLASGTYEQYF. DNA of the CDR3: TGTGCCAGCAGTTACTTGGCTAGCGGGACCTACGAGCAGTACTTC.

This clone was seen once. This sequence joins TRBV7-8 and TRBJ2-2; the match to TRBD2 covers 14 bases. CDR1 is SGHVS, CDR2 FQNEAQ, per germline. After removal of 5 bases from V and 7 bases from J, the junction contained 15 bases not matched to a gene. The length of the CDR3 is 19 residues. CDR3 in DNA: TGTGCCAGCAGCCTACTTTCGACTAGCGGGAGGGCCAGGGACGGGGAGCTGTTTTTT. This gives the protein CASSLLSTSGRARDGELFF.

The genes are TRBV30 and TRBJ2-1; D tentatively fits TRBD1 or TRBD2 (5 bases each). From germline, CDR1 is GTSNPN and CDR2 SVGIG (reference sequence). This CDR3 region has 14 residues. V lost 4 bases, J lost 7 bases, and 17 bases lay in between. The DNA of the CDR3 is TGTGCCTGGAAGGGGAGTAACCTTTTGAATGAGCAGTTCTTC. It yields the protein CAWKGSNLLNEQFF.

V is TRBV27 and J is TRBJ2-1; either TRBD1 or TRBD2 may fit D (7 bases each). CDR1 is MNHEY and CDR2 is SMNVEV in the germline V gene (reference sequence). V lost 3 bases and J lost 10, with 16 bases in between. This CDR3 comprises 14 residues. CDR3 sequence: CASSFLGEGAEQFF. In nucleotides, the CDR3 is TGTGCCAGCAGTTTTCTCGGGGAGGGGGCCGAGCAGTTCTTC.

The V gene is TRBV18, the J gene TRBJ2-1; D is unresolved. The CDR3 totals 14 residues. V was clipped by 3 bases and J by 4 bases, with 10 bases between them. Germline V gene sequence: CDR1 KGHSH, CDR2 LQKENI. The CDR3 bases are TGTGCCAGCTCACCGGGCCGGAATTACAATGAGCAGTTCTTC. Translated: CASSPGRNYNEQFF.

The chain carries TRBV6-5 and TRBJ2-5, with TRBD2 as a possible D gene (5 bases). CDR1 is MNHEY and CDR2 is SVGAGI in the germline V gene. The ends were cut back, 6 bases at V and 5 bases at J, with 13 bases in the middle. The CDR3 has 13 residues. The CDR3 DNA follows: TGTGCCAGCAGCGGGGTTAGGAGGGAGACCCAGTACTTC. This translates into CASSGVRRETQYF.

This sequence joins TRBV28 and TRBJ2-1, with 11 positions matching TRBD1. Trimming cost V 4 bases and J 6 bases; bases outside gene matches: 5. The CDR3 runs 15 residues. From germline, CDR1 is MDHEN and CDR2 SYDVKM. Written as DNA, the CDR3 is TGTGCCAGCAGTTGGAGAGGACAGGGGGCCAATGAGCAGTTCTTC. Residues: CASSWRGQGANEQFF.

The chain carries TRBV6-5 and TRBJ1-1, with 7 bases identical to TRBD1. Germline lookup yields CDR1 MNHEY and CDR2 SVGAGI. This CDR3 has 16 residues. With V trimmed by 2 bases and J by 7 bases, 13 bases remained unmatched. The CDR3 DNA reads TGTGCCAGCAGTTACGGGTCGTGGACAGGAATAAGTGAAGCTTTCTTT. Residues: CASSYGSWTGISEAFF.

The chain recombines TRBV28 with TRBJ1-2, with TRBD1 matching over 7 bases. This CDR3 has 12 amino acids. Germline V gene data show CDR1 as MDHEN and CDR2 as SYDVKM. Unmatched junction bases numbered 6, after V lost 7 bases and J lost 7 bases. CDR3 in amino acids: CASTDRDGGYTF. The CDR3 DNA reads TGTGCCAGCACAGACAGGGATGGTGGCTACACCTTC.

This sequence joins TRBV4-1 and TRBJ2-7; 7 bases are shared with TRBD1. V shed 2 bases, J shed 6 bases, and the junction held 10 bases outside the gene matches. The CDR3 runs to 15 residues. Germline lookup yields CDR1 MGHRA and CDR2 YSYEKL. CDR3 sequence: CASSQSDRVSFEQYF. For the CDR3, the DNA is TGCGCCAGCAGCCAATCCGACAGGGTGTCGTTCGAGCAGTACTTC.

The V and J genes are TRBV10-3 and TRBJ2-5, with a weak D call TRBD1 (5 bases). This CDR3 is built from 16 residues. CDR1 and CDR2 (germline): ENHRY, SYGVKD. The V end was cut by 3 bases, the J end by 2 bases, with 16 bases between. The CDR3 loop reads CAISERGWGGQETQYF. CDR3 bases: TGTGCCATCAGTGAAAGGGGATGGGGCGGACAAGAGACCCAGTACTTC.

V and J are TRBV28 and TRBJ1-6; D is possibly TRBD1 (6 bases). Germline CDR1 is MDHEN and CDR2 is SYDVKM. V was pared by 6 bases and J by 3 bases, with 12 bases between. The CDR3 runs to 15 residues. The CDR3 loop is CASRRPTGYNSPLHF. The CDR3 nucleotides read TGTGCCAGCAGACGCCCGACAGGCTATAATTCACCCCTCCACTTT.

This chain uses TRBV9 with TRBJ2-3; D uncertain. Germline CDR1 is SGDLS and CDR2 is YYNGEE. The V and J ends lost 0 bases and 2 bases respectively, with 13 bases between them. The CDR3 spans 16 residues. Here the CDR3 DNA reads TGTGCCAGCAGCGTAGGATCGAGCTACCACACAGATACGCAGTATTTT. Protein sequence: CASSVGSSYHTDTQYF.

This clone was observed a single time. This chain links TRBV15 with TRBJ1-4, with unresolved D. This CDR3 has 17 amino acids. CDR1 is LNHNV and CDR2 is YYDKDF in the germline V gene (reference sequence). The germline V and J ends were trimmed by 2 bases and 1 base, with 14 bases remaining between them. The CDR3 here is CATSRYAGKGTNEKLFF. The CDR3 region has the DNA TGTGCCACCAGCAGATATGCGGGGAAAGGAACTAATGAAAAACTGTTTTTT.

The DNA for the CDR3 is TGTGCCAGCAGCTTAGAGGGGGGCCCCTTCGAGCAGTACTTC. Residues: CASSLEGGPFEQYF. The V gene is TRBV5-5, the J gene TRBJ2-7; tentatively, D is TRBD1 or TRBD2 (6 bases each). V was cut by 2 bases and J by 6 bases, with 15 bases left in between. Germline CDR1 and CDR2: SGHKS and YYEKEE (reference sequence). The CDR3 sequence is 14 residues long.